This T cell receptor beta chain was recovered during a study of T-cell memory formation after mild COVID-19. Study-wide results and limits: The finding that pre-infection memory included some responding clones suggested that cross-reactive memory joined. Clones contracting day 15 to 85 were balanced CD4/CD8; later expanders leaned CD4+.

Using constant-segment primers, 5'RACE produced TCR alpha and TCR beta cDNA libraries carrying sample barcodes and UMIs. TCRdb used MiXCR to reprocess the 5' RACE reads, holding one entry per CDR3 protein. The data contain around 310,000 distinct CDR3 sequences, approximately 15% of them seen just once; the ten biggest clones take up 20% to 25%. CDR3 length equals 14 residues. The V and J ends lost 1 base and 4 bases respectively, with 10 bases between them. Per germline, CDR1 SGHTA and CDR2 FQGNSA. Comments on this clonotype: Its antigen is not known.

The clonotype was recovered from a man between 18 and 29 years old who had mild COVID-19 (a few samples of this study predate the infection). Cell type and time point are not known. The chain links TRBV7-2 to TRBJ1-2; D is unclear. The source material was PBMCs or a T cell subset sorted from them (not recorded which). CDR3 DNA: TGTGCCAGCAGCTTAGTGGAAGGGAGCTATGGCTACACCTTC. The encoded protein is CASSLVEGSYGYTF.